The 23 T cell receptor beta chains in this list originate from one sample, sequenced in a study of cytomegalovirus exposure and HLA in healthy donors. This PCR relied on a set of 60 Vbeta primers and 13 Jbeta primers. Sequenced by immunoSEQ multiplex PCR; TCRdb stores in-frame clones only, minus some. The sample has roughly 120,000 clones; about 80% are singletons. The sequencing input was PBMCs. Receptor source: a man under 40 in good health and CMV-seronegative.

Only a few counts were recorded for this clone. The V and J genes are TRBV5-6 and TRBJ2-5, with D tentatively TRBD2 (5 bases). The ends were cut back, 0 bases at V and 4 bases at J, with 10 bases in the middle. The CDR3 totals 14 residues. CDR1 and CDR2 from the germline V gene are SGHDT and YYEEEE. CDR3 region: CASSLVGVGETQYF. The CDR3 coding sequence is TGTGCCAGCAGCTTGGTCGGGGTTGGAGAGACCCAGTACTTC.

The rearrangement joins TRBV6-5 to TRBJ1-3; tentatively, D is TRBD1 (6 bases). The CDR3 runs 14 residues. Germline loops: CDR1 MNHEY, CDR2 SVGAGI. V lost 5 bases to trimming and J lost 4 bases, with 12 bases between them. CDR3 residues: CASSPGHSGNTIYF. CDR3 coding DNA: TGTGCCAGCAGTCCGGGACACTCAGGAAACACCATATATTTT.

This rearrangement joins TRBV5-1 to TRBJ2-3; 15 positions agree with TRBD2. This CDR3 contains 18 residues. CDR1 and CDR2 (germline): SGHRS, YFSETQ. Trimming at V came to 3 bases and at J to 5 bases, leaving 10 bases not matched to a gene. CDR3 bases: TGCGCCAGCAGCTCTGGACTAGCGGGAGGGTCTGGTGGAGATACGCAGTATTTT. As protein: CASSSGLAGGSGGDTQYF.

This clone was seen only a few times. The CDR3 loop reads CASSWFVEGGLSGNTIYF. In nucleotides, the CDR3 is TGTGCCAGCAGCTGGTTTGTTGAAGGGGGTCTATCTGGAAACACCATATATTTT. V gene TRBV5-6 combines with J gene TRBJ1-3; D is possibly TRBD1 (6 bases). CDR1 is SGHDT, CDR2 YYEEEE, per germline. The length of the CDR3 is 18 residues. The V and J ends lost 3 bases and 1 base respectively, with 20 bases between them.

As to this clone: At one end the junction does not follow the germline gene, possibly because of a read error. J is TRBJ1-2 and V is TRBV5-6; unclear D gene. Germline values: CDR1 SGHDT, CDR2 YYEEEE. The CDR3 is made up of 16 amino acids. The CDR3 DNA reads as TGTGCCAGCAGCGATAACACGGGGAACCTTAACTATGGCTACCCCTTC. It translates to CASSDNTGNLNYGYPF.

The chain links TRBV10-2 to TRBJ2-7; the D gene is possibly TRBD2 (6 bases). This CDR3 spans 14 amino acids. V was clipped by 2 bases and J by 3 bases, with 11 bases between them. Germline V gene lookup returns CDR1 WSHSY and CDR2 SAAADI. The CDR3 sequence: CASSEVLASYEQYF. The CDR3 bases are TGCGCCAGCAGTGAGGTACTAGCTAGCTACGAGCAGTACTTC.

The chain joins TRBV2 to TRBJ1-2, with a weak D call TRBD1 (6 bases). Germline V lookup: CDR1 SNHLY, CDR2 FYNNEI. V was clipped by 0 bases and J by 7 bases, with 15 bases between them. The CDR3 is made up of 15 amino acids. The CDR3 coding sequence is TGTGCCAGCAGTGAAGCGCGGTGGGCAGGGGCTGGCTACACCTTC. Amino acids: CASSEARWAGAGYTF.

The genes are TRBV5-1 and TRBJ1-1, with TRBD1 identical over 7 bases. CDR1 is SGHRS, CDR2 YFSETQ, per germline. The CDR3 contains 15 residues. The junction had 6 bases not matched to a gene; V was cut back by 4 bases and J by 0 bases. CDR3 nucleotides: TGCGCCAGCAGCGGGGGACAGACTATGAACACTGAAGCTTTCTTT. As protein: CASSGGQTMNTEAFF.

V usage is TRBV6-5 and J usage is TRBJ2-7; a possible D gene is TRBD2 (5 bases). This CDR3 comprises 15 residues. Germline CDR1 is MNHEY and CDR2 is SVGAGI. V was clipped by 0 bases and J by 0 bases, with 9 bases between them. As DNA, the CDR3 is TGTGCCAGCAGTTACTCGGGGAGTGCCTCCTACGAGCAGTACTTC. It specifies CASSYSGSASYEQYF.

Concerning this clone itself: In the same sample, other DNA sequences code for this CDR3. The V call is TRBV29-1, the J call TRBJ2-1; 7 bases fit TRBD2. This CDR3 is 14 amino acids long. Germline trimming cut 7 bases from V and 4 bases from J; bases unmatched to any gene: 10. In germline, CDR1 is SQVTM, CDR2 ANQGSEA. CDR3 DNA: TGCAGCGACACGGGGGGACGGGGGTACAATGAGCAGTTCTTC. Translated, it gives CSDTGGRGYNEQFF.

The chain couples TRBV29-1 to TRBJ2-7; 7 bases are shared with TRBD2. CDR1 and CDR2 (germline): SQVTM, ANQGSEA. The CDR3 covers 13 residues. V shed 7 bases, J shed 0 bases, and the junction held 6 bases outside the gene matches. In DNA form, the CDR3 reads TGCAGCGGGAAGCGGGAAAACTCCTACGAGCAGTACTTC. Amino acids: CSGKRENSYEQYF.

The rearrangement joins TRBV5-6 to TRBJ2-2, with a weak D call TRBD1 (6 bases). CDR1 and CDR2 from the germline V gene are SGHDT and YYEEEE. The V end was cut by 0 bases, the J end by 0 bases, with 15 bases between. The CDR3 runs to 18 residues. The CDR3: CASSLGQGLGANTGELFF. CDR3 nucleotides: TGTGCCAGCAGCTTGGGCCAGGGGTTAGGCGCGAACACCGGGGAGCTGTTTTTT.

V and J are TRBV7-6 and TRBJ2-2; D might be TRBD1 (5 bases). In germline, CDR1 is SGHVS, CDR2 FNYEAQ. The CDR3 loop spans 13 amino acids. With 4 bases removed from V and 5 bases from J, the gap between germline ends came to 8 bases. DNA of the CDR3: TGTGCCAGCAGCTCTGACAGTACCGGGGAGCTGTTTTTT. Translating it yields CASSSDSTGELFF.

About this clone itself: An end of the junction does not agree with germline; a read error may underlie this. The chain carries TRBV6-1 and TRBJ1-5; TRBD1 agrees at 8 bases. This CDR3 comprises 15 residues. Germline V gene sequence: CDR1 MNHNS, CDR2 SASEGT. The CDR3 DNA reads TGTGCCAGCAGTGTTCTGGACAGGGAAGGCCAGCCCCAGAATTTT. Translation gives CASSVLDREGQPQNF.

This chain links TRBV5-4 with TRBJ2-5, with 11 bases that match TRBD2. This CDR3 region has 17 residues. J lost 3 bases, V lost 3 bases, and 10 bases had no gene match. CDR1 and CDR2 from the germline V gene are SGHNT and YYREEE (reference sequence). As DNA, the CDR3 is TGTGCCAGCAGCTGGGGGAGAACTAGCGGGAGAAAAGAGACCCAGTACTTC. Translation gives CASSWGRTSGRKETQYF.

The V and J genes are TRBV5-1 and TRBJ1-2; TRBD1 aligns across 7 bases. The CDR3 consists of 15 residues. Unmatched junction bases numbered 12, after V lost 2 bases and J lost 8 bases. Germline V gives CDR1 SGHRS, CDR2 YFSETQ. The CDR3 DNA reads TGCGCCAGCAGCTTCGAGGGGGCGACGCAGGAAGGCTACACCTTC. Amino acids: CASSFEGATQEGYTF.

The rearrangement links TRBV5-4 to TRBJ2-2; D possibly corresponds to TRBD1 (7 bases). The CDR3 loop spans 17 amino acids. The germline V gene has CDR1 SGHNT and CDR2 YYREEE (reference sequence). Trimming cost V 3 bases and J 1 base, with 16 bases left between them. Here the CDR3 DNA reads TGTGCCAGCAGCTCGCGGACAGGACTACTGAACACCGGGGAGCTGTTTTTT. Translated, it gives CASSSRTGLLNTGELFF.

The V call is TRBV18, the J call TRBJ1-2, with D possibly being TRBD1 (5 bases). V shed 3 bases and J shed 6 bases, with 8 bases lying between them. From germline, CDR1 is KGHSH and CDR2 LQKENI. The CDR3 loop spans 12 amino acids. The CDR3: CASSPQTDGYTF. The CDR3 bases are TGTGCCAGCTCACCCCAGACAGATGGCTACACCTTC.

V gene TRBV6-5 combines with J gene TRBJ1-1, with D possibly matching TRBD1 (5 bases). From germline, CDR1 is MNHEY and CDR2 SVGAGI. Trimming shortened V by 7 bases and J by 4 bases, and 16 bases separated the two germline ends. This CDR3 is 14 amino acids long. The CDR3 DNA reads as TGTGCCAGCATCTCAGGGCGAAGGGGCACTGAAGCTTTCTTT. This codes for CASISGRRGTEAFF.

The gene calls are TRBV18 and TRBJ2-5; TRBD1 agrees at 11 bases. The V and J ends lost 2 bases and 3 bases, in that order; junction bases with no gene match: 8. The germline gives CDR1 KGHSH, CDR2 LQKENI. CDR3 size: 17 residues. DNA for the CDR3: TGTGCCAGCTCACCAAGGGCCAGGACAGGGGGCGAAGAGACCCAGTACTTC. Its protein is CASSPRARTGGEETQYF.

The V gene is TRBV6-5, the J gene TRBJ1-1; 9 positions match TRBD1. Trimming at V came to 6 bases and at J to 3 bases, leaving 2 bases not matched to a gene. CDR1 MNHEY and CDR2 SVGAGI come from the germline V gene. The CDR3 loop spans 13 amino acids. The CDR3 loop is CASRRTGDTEAFF. CDR3 nucleotides: TGTGCCAGCAGGAGGACAGGGGACACTGAAGCTTTCTTT.

The chain combines TRBV18 with TRBJ1-2; TRBD1 agrees at 7 bases. V was clipped by 3 bases and J by 1 base; unmatched bases: 5. The CDR3 sequence is 15 residues long. The V gene's germline CDR1 is KGHSH and CDR2 LQKENI. The CDR3 region has the DNA TGTGCCAGCTCACCCAGACAGGGACTTAACTATGGCTACACCTTC. Translated, it gives CASSPRQGLNYGYTF.

The gene calls are TRBV6-6 and TRBJ2-7, with unresolved D. The CDR3 covers 12 residues. V was cut by 2 bases and J by 3 bases, with 5 bases left in between. Germline V gene lookup returns CDR1 MNHNY and CDR2 SVGAGI (reference sequence). CDR3 nucleotide sequence: TGTGCCAGCAGTTACGAGGACTACGAGCAGTACTTC. Amino acids: CASSYEDYEQYF.